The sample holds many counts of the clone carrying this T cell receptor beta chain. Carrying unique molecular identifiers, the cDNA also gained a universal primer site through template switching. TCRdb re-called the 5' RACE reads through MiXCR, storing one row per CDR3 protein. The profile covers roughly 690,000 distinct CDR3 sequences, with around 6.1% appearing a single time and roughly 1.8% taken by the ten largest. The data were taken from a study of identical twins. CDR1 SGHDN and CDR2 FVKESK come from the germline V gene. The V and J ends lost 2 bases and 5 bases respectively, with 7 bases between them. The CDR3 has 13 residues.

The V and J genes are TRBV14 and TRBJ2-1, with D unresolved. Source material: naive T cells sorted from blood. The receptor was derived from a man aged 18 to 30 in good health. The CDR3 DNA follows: TGTGCCAGCAGCCAAATGCAGAACAATGAGCAGTTCTTC. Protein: CASSQMQNNEQFF.